The 19 T cell receptor beta chains below were found in one sample sequenced in a study of identical twins' blood T cells. A single record per CDR3 protein comes from TCRdb applying MiXCR to the 5' RACE reads. The sample holds roughly 380,000 distinct CDR3 sequences; roughly 31% are singletons and the top ten take about 6%. Sequencing was carried out using PBMCs. Receptor source: a woman between 18 and 49 years old in good health.

This rearrangement joins TRBV11-2 to TRBJ2-7, with D hard to call. Trimming took 0 bases from V and 3 from J, leaving 9 bases between them. The CDR3 runs 14 residues. The germline gives CDR1 SGHAT, CDR2 FQNNGV. CDR3 DNA sequence: TGTGCCAGCAGCTTAGATCTCCGAGACTACGAGCAGTACTTC. Translation gives CASSLDLRDYEQYF.

This clonotype has a count of ten or more. The rearrangement joins TRBV20-1 to TRBJ1-1; TRBD1 matches at 12 bases. The CDR3 has 16 residues. V dropped 1 base and J dropped 2; count of bases not matched to a gene: 5. Germline V lookup: CDR1 DFQATT, CDR2 SNEGSKA (reference sequence). CDR3 in amino acids: CSARVRDRGPNTEAFF. CDR3 DNA sequence: TGCAGTGCTAGAGTTCGGGACAGGGGGCCTAACACTGAAGCTTTCTTT.

The count of this clonotype is one. The chain couples TRBV5-1 to TRBJ2-7; D unclear. This CDR3 is built from 12 residues. The germline gives CDR1 SGHRS, CDR2 YFSETQ. The V and J ends lost 2 bases and 5 bases respectively, with 8 bases between them. The CDR3 sequence is CASSFRANEQYF. The CDR3 nucleotides read TGCGCCAGCAGCTTCCGCGCGAACGAGCAGTACTTC.

This clonotype has just a few counts. The chain uses TRBV14 and TRBJ2-1; 8 bases are a match to TRBD2. The CDR3 runs 18 residues. Germline values: CDR1 SGHDN, CDR2 FVKESK. V trimming: 6 bases; J trimming: 4 bases; junction bases outside the gene matches: 17. CDR3: CASSRTATSGSRYNEQFF. CDR3 in DNA: TGTGCCAGCAGTCGTACGGCAACGAGCGGGAGTAGGTACAATGAGCAGTTCTTC.

This clonotype was recorded many times. This chain links TRBV15 with TRBJ1-5; the D is unclear. The CDR3 extends over 15 amino acids. Deletions cut 0 bases from V and 5 bases from J, with 11 bases between. Germline values: CDR1 LNHNV, CDR2 YYDKDF (reference sequence). The CDR3 bases are TGTGCCACCAGCAGAGATCCCAGTACCGATCAGCCCCAGCATTTT. Its translation: CATSRDPSTDQPQHF.

This clonotype was seen more than once but under ten times. The chain combines TRBV29-1 with TRBJ1-2; TRBD1 is a possible D gene (5 bases). Trimming left V 4 bases short and J 8 bases short, with 14 bases between. There are 12 residues in the CDR3. Germline V gene data show CDR1 as SQVTM and CDR2 as ANQGSEA. CDR3 sequence: CSVATGLEGYTF. The CDR3, as DNA: TGCAGCGTTGCCACAGGATTGGAGGGCTACACCTTC. Drawing the rest from reference TRBV29-1 and TRBJ1-2, the complete variable domain is SAVISQKPSRDICQRGTSLTIQCQVDSQVTMMFWYRQQPGQSLTLIATANQGSEATYESGFVIDKFPISRPNLTFSTLTVSNMSPEDSSIYLCSVATGLEGYTFGSGTRLTVV.

The gene calls are TRBV5-1 and TRBJ2-2; D gene unclear. Germline values: CDR1 SGHRS, CDR2 YFSETQ. Trimming removed 1 base at V and 4 bases at J, with 8 bases between. This CDR3 contains 14 residues. CDR3 loop: CASSLTIATGELFF. DNA of the CDR3: TGCGCCAGCAGCTTGACTATCGCCACCGGGGAGCTGTTTTTT. The complete variable domain, with remaining parts taken from reference TRBV5-1 and TRBJ2-2, reads KAGVTQTPRYLIKTRGQQVTLSCSPISGHRSVSWYQQTPGQGLQFLFEYFSETQRNKGNFPGRFSGRQFSNSRSEMNVSTLELGDSALYLCASSLTIATGELFFGEGSRLTVL.

This chain connects TRBV5-1 to TRBJ2-2; 10 nucleotides match TRBD1. Germline CDR1 and CDR2: SGHRS and YFSETQ. CDR3 length: 15 residues. V lost 0 bases to trimming and J lost 4 bases; unmatched junction nucleotides: 0. The CDR3 sequence: CASSLGTGGTGELFF. CDR3 coding DNA: TGCGCCAGCAGCTTGGGGACAGGGGGCACCGGGGAGCTGTTTTTT.

This clonotype has just a few counts. V is TRBV29-1 and J is TRBJ2-7; possible D gene TRBD1, 5 bases. Germline V gene sequence: CDR1 SQVTM, CDR2 ANQGSEA. The CDR3 is made up of 13 amino acids. The ends were cut back, 2 bases at V and 8 bases at J, with 16 bases in the middle. DNA of the CDR3: TGCAGCGTTGAACTACGACAGTCGTTCAAGCAGTACTTC. Protein: CSVELRQSFKQYF.

This chain uses TRBV11-2 with TRBJ2-5; D call uncertain. The V end lost 0 bases, the J end lost 4 bases, and 12 bases lay between the germline ends. CDR3 length: 15 amino acids. Germline V lookup: CDR1 SGHAT, CDR2 FQNNGV. CDR3 residues: CASSLEGLERETQYF. In DNA form, the CDR3 reads TGTGCCAGCAGCTTAGAGGGCTTGGAGAGAGAGACCCAGTACTTC. Based on the CDR3 plus reference TRBV11-2 and TRBJ2-5, the full variable domain is EAGVAQSPRYKIIEKRQSVAFWCNPISGHATLYWYQQILGQGPKLLIQFQNNGVVDDSQLPKDRFSAERLKGVDSTLKIQPAKLEDSAVYLCASSLEGLERETQYFGPGTRLLVL.

Written as DNA, the CDR3 is TGTGCCAGTAGTATAGTGTCGGCGGGTCAGCCCCAGCATTTT. Its translation: CASSIVSAGQPQHF. This sequence joins TRBV19 and TRBJ1-5; D is undetermined. V was shortened by 1 base and J by 6 bases, with 10 bases between the two germline ends. The CDR3 runs 14 residues. Germline V CDR1 and CDR2: LNHDA, SQIVND (reference sequence).

The chain uses TRBV9 and TRBJ2-3; TRBD2 matches at 10 bases. Per the germline V gene, CDR1 is SGDLS and CDR2 is YYNGEE. This CDR3 is 16 amino acids long. With V trimmed by 3 bases and J by 2 bases, 6 bases remained unmatched. DNA of the CDR3: TGTGCCAGCAGCGCAGGACTAGCGGATTTCACAGATACGCAGTATTTT. It yields the protein CASSAGLADFTDTQYF.

This clonotype showed up just a few times. The V and J genes are TRBV14 and TRBJ2-1; TRBD1 matches 9 bases. The CDR3 loop spans 13 amino acids. V was clipped by 4 bases and J by 9 bases; unmatched bases: 4. Germline V gene lookup returns CDR1 SGHDN and CDR2 FVKESK. The CDR3 region has the DNA TGTGCCAGCAGCCGGGACAGGGATATTGAGCAGTTCTTC. Translation: CASSRDRDIEQFF. The whole variable domain, remainder taken from reference TRBV14 and TRBJ2-1, is EAGVTQFPSHSVIEKGQTVTLRCDPISGHDNLYWYRRVMGKEIKFLLHFVKESKQDESGMPNNRFLAERTGGTYSTLKVQPAELEDSGVYFCASSRDRDIEQFFGPGTRLTVL.

This clonotype was found a few times. The CDR3 region is CSARWRGWGLNEQFF. For the CDR3, the DNA is TGCAGTGCTAGATGGCGAGGCTGGGGACTCAATGAGCAGTTCTTC. The chain has TRBV20-1 and TRBJ2-1; D is perhaps TRBD2 (6 bases). V was cut by 2 bases and J by 6 bases, with 17 bases left in between. Germline lookup yields CDR1 DFQATT and CDR2 SNEGSKA (reference sequence). This CDR3 is 15 amino acids long.

The genes are TRBV3-1 and TRBJ2-2; 8 nucleotides align to TRBD1. Trimming removed 4 bases from V and 7 bases from J; junction bases left unmatched: 8. Germline V lookup: CDR1 LGHDT, CDR2 YNNKEL (reference sequence). CDR3 length: 15 residues. CDR3 DNA sequence: TGTGCCAGCAGCCCAGGGACAGGCGTTATCGGGGAGCTGTTTTTT. Translation gives CASSPGTGVIGELFF.

The V call is TRBV18, the J call TRBJ1-1; D call uncertain. Trimming stripped 3 bases from V and 3 bases from J, with 8 bases between. Per the germline V gene, CDR1 is KGHSH and CDR2 is LQKENI. This CDR3 has 13 amino acids. Written as DNA, the CDR3 is TGTGCCAGCTCACCTCGTTTGGACACTGAAGCTTTCTTT. It encodes CASSPRLDTEAFF. Drawing the rest from reference TRBV18 and TRBJ1-1, the complete variable domain is NAGVMQNPRHLVRRRGQEARLRCSPMKGHSHVYWYRQLPEEGLKFMVYLQKENIIDESGMPKERFSAEFPKEGPSILRIQQVVRGDSAAYFCASSPRLDTEAFFGQGTRLTVV.

In this sample, this clonotype turned up once. The rearrangement links TRBV7-9 to TRBJ2-7; no reliable D call. The CDR3 spans 12 residues. Deletions cut 5 bases from V and 2 bases from J, with 7 bases between. Germline V gives CDR1 SEHNR, CDR2 FQNEAQ (reference sequence). For the CDR3, the DNA is TGTGCCAGCAGCGACCCTACCTACGAGCAGTACTTC. Translating gives CASSDPTYEQYF.

This clonotype was recorded at least ten times. V usage is TRBV29-1 and J usage is TRBJ2-7; D gene ambiguous. V was shortened by 2 bases and J by 2 bases, with 19 bases between the two germline ends. This CDR3 region has 16 residues. Germline-derived CDR1 and CDR2 are SQVTM and ANQGSEA. CDR3 in amino acids: CSVELQTRTGAYEQYF. The CDR3 nucleotides are TGCAGCGTTGAACTCCAAACACGGACGGGCGCCTACGAGCAGTACTTC.

The table lists this clonotype with many counts. The rearrangement uses TRBV29-1 and TRBJ1-2; D possibly corresponds to TRBD1 (6 bases). CDR3 length equals 13 residues. CDR1 is SQVTM and CDR2 is ANQGSEA in the germline V gene. The germline V and J ends were trimmed by 7 bases and 4 bases, with 16 bases remaining between them. CDR3 loop: CSAFGGTSYGYTF. In DNA, the CDR3 is TGCAGCGCTTTTGGGGGGACAAGCTATGGCTACACCTTC.